This TCR beta chain was captured by sequencing in a study of cytomegalovirus exposure and HLA in healthy donors. Germline values: CDR1 MDHEN, CDR2 SYDVKM. V shed 11 bases, J shed 6 bases, and the junction held 9 bases outside the gene matches. This CDR3 contains 13 residues. It was with 60 Vbeta and 13 Jbeta primers that the PCR ran. The repertoire was sequenced with immunoSEQ multiplex PCR; TCRdb's copy has only in-frame clones and lacks some. The sample lists some 130,000 clones, 79% occurring once. The J gene is TRBJ1-5, the V gene TRBV28, with 8 bases identical to TRBD1. The sequenced material came from PBMCs. This receptor was obtained from a man younger than 35 in good health and CMV-seronegative. This CDR3 is CAWAGQGGQPQHF. DNA for the CDR3: TGTGCCTGGGCCGGACAGGGAGGTCAGCCCCAGCATTTT.